Presented here are 19 T cell receptor beta chains from one specimen sequenced in a study of shared clonotypes between healthy human individuals. Method: immunoSEQ multiplex PCR; TCRdb's copy keeps in-frame clones and lacks some. The sample lists 900,000 to 1,200,000 clones, about 84% occurring once. Input material: memory CD4+ T cells from PBMCs. Subset in this sample: CD45RA-negative fraction. Receptors were obtained from a young man in good health. Some clones in this sample may be carry-over from other donors' samples.

This chain joins TRBV4-1 and TRBJ1-1; a weak D match, TRBD1 (5 bases). V was clipped by 0 bases and J by 11 bases, with 13 bases between them. Germline-derived CDR1 and CDR2 are MGHRA and YSYEKL. The CDR3 has 13 residues. The CDR3 coding sequence is TGCGCCAGCAGCCAAGATATTCAGGGTGCGGCTTTCTTT. This codes for CASSQDIQGAAFF.

Points on this clone: Distinct nucleotide sequences in the sample also encode this CDR3. V gene TRBV18 combines with J gene TRBJ2-3; no clear D. The CDR3 sequence is 14 residues long. Germline lookup yields CDR1 KGHSH and CDR2 LQKENI. Trimming stripped 0 bases from V and 2 bases from J, with 6 bases between. Written as DNA, the CDR3 is TGTGCCAGCTCACCACCAACTCTCACAGATACGCAGTATTTT. Its translation is CASSPPTLTDTQYF.

The chain couples TRBV5-1 to TRBJ1-1; a weak D match, TRBD1 (6 bases). This CDR3 region has 15 residues. The V gene's germline CDR1 is SGHRS and CDR2 YFSETQ. Between the trimmed V and J ends, which lost 0 bases and 1 base, there was a span of 10 bases. This chain's CDR3 is CASSLVGARNTEAFF. Here the CDR3 DNA reads TGCGCCAGCAGCTTGGTGGGGGCACGGAACACTGAAGCTTTCTTT.

The V and J genes are TRBV28 and TRBJ2-5; D is perhaps TRBD1 (5 bases). The CDR3 extends over 16 amino acids. V gave up 7 bases and J gave up 1 base, with 19 bases separating them. The germline CDR1 and CDR2 sequences are MDHEN and SYDVKM. CDR3 sequence reads: CASTEGRREPQETQYF. CDR3 sequence (DNA): TGTGCCAGCACTGAAGGGCGCAGGGAACCCCAAGAGACCCAGTACTTC.

This clone was observed a few times. The genes are TRBV5-6 and TRBJ2-3; D ambiguous. Deletions cut 1 base from V and 1 base from J, with 10 bases between. Germline CDR1 reads SGHDT; CDR2 reads YYEEEE. The CDR3 is made up of 15 amino acids. This CDR3 is CASSLKLAGTDTQYF. DNA for the CDR3: TGTGCCAGCAGCTTGAAGCTCGCGGGCACAGATACGCAGTATTTT.

The rearrangement joins TRBV6-5 to TRBJ1-6, with D unresolved. In germline, CDR1 is MNHEY, CDR2 SVGAGI. V was shortened by 8 bases and J by 9 bases, with 8 bases between the two germline ends. The CDR3 contains 11 residues. Written as DNA, the CDR3 is TGTGCCAGCCTTGGAAGTTCACCCCTCCACTTT. Its translation is CASLGSSPLHF.

This chain links TRBV10-3 with TRBJ2-3; no definite D call. This CDR3 is 14 amino acids long. Trimming shortened V by 4 bases and J by 4 bases, and 12 bases separated the two germline ends. The germline gives CDR1 ENHRY, CDR2 SYGVKD. DNA for the CDR3: TGTGCCATCAGTGGGCAGCAGGTGGCAGATACGCAGTATTTT. Translation: CAISGQQVADTQYF.

On this clone itself: This same CDR3 is encoded by further DNA sequences in the sample. The chain recombines TRBV29-1 with TRBJ2-3; TRBD2 matches 7 bases. Germline loops: CDR1 SQVTM, CDR2 ANQGSEA. With 7 bases clipped from V and 3 bases from J, the junction kept 7 bases outside the gene matches. This CDR3 contains 13 residues. CDR3 protein: CSGDGGGTDTQYF. CDR3 DNA: TGCAGCGGGGACGGCGGGGGTACAGATACGCAGTATTTT.

This clone has more than one count but fewer than ten. The chain is built from TRBV19 and TRBJ1-2; the D is unclear. Germline V gives CDR1 LNHDA, CDR2 SQIVND (reference sequence). This CDR3 is 14 amino acids long. The V end was cut by 4 bases, the J end by 5 bases, with 14 bases between. The CDR3 loop reads CASSNQKGEYGYTF. The CDR3 DNA follows: TGTGCCAGTAGTAATCAAAAGGGTGAATATGGCTACACCTTC. The full variable domain, with the rest looked up from reference TRBV19 and TRBJ1-2, is DGGITQSPKYLFRKEGQNVTLSCEQNLNHDAMYWYRQDPGQGLRLIYYSQIVNDFQKGDIAEGYSVSREKKESFPLTVTSAQKNPTAFYLCASSNQKGEYGYTFGSGTRLTVV.

Concerning this clone itself: Distinct nucleotide sequences in the sample also encode this CDR3. This sequence joins TRBV30 and TRBJ1-2, with a weak D call TRBD1 (5 bases). CDR3 length: 13 residues. Germline assignment: CDR1 GTSNPN and CDR2 SVGIG (reference sequence). V lost 2 bases to trimming and J lost 5 bases, with 12 bases between them. CDR3 sequence reads: CAWSKGQAYGYTF. The CDR3 DNA reads TGTGCCTGGAGTAAGGGGCAGGCTTATGGCTACACCTTC.

The rearrangement links TRBV4-1 to TRBJ2-5; 12 bases agree with TRBD2. CDR1 and CDR2 (germline): MGHRA, YSYEKL. This CDR3 is 16 amino acids long. With 1 base clipped from V and 11 bases from J, the junction kept 11 bases outside the gene matches. CDR3 residues: CASSQGRLAGADEQYF. CDR3 nucleotides: TGCGCCAGCAGCCAAGGCAGACTAGCGGGAGCGGATGAGCAGTACTTC.

The DNA for the CDR3 is TGTGCCAGCAGCCGACCCAGACTAGCGGGTGAAAAGAGCTCCTACGAGCAGTACTTC. Translated: CASSRPRLAGEKSSYEQYF. The rearrangement links TRBV7-2 to TRBJ2-7; 10 positions agree with TRBD2. CDR1 and CDR2 from the germline V gene are SGHTA and FQGNSA. The CDR3 runs 19 residues. The junction had 16 bases not matched to a gene; V was cut back by 5 bases and J by 0 bases.

The rearrangement joins TRBV5-1 to TRBJ2-3, with a possible D match to TRBD2 (6 bases). CDR3 length equals 16 residues. Trimming removed 0 bases at V and 5 bases at J, with 16 bases between. Germline V CDR1 and CDR2: SGHRS, YFSETQ. The CDR3 here is CASSLGRAGPEDTQYF. CDR3 DNA sequence: TGCGCCAGCAGCTTGGGGCGAGCGGGTCCGGAAGATACGCAGTATTTT.

This chain links TRBV9 with TRBJ2-5; no clear D. Trimming stripped 0 bases from V and 1 base from J, with 7 bases between. Germline assignment: CDR1 SGDLS and CDR2 YYNGEE. The CDR3 spans 14 residues. In DNA, the CDR3 is TGTGCCAGCAGCGTAGATTCAGTCCAAGAGACCCAGTACTTC. Translation: CASSVDSVQETQYF.

This rearrangement joins TRBV19 to TRBJ1-5; tentatively, D is TRBD1 (5 bases). The CDR3 loop spans 15 amino acids. Deletions cut 4 bases from V and 3 bases from J, with 13 bases between. Germline V lookup: CDR1 LNHDA, CDR2 SQIVND (reference sequence). The CDR3 DNA reads as TGTGCCAGTAGTAGTTCTCAAGGACACAATCAGCCCCAGCATTTT. This encodes CASSSSQGHNQPQHF. Variable domain in full (rest from reference TRBV19 and TRBJ1-5): DGGITQSPKYLFRKEGQNVTLSCEQNLNHDAMYWYRQDPGQGLRLIYYSQIVNDFQKGDIAEGYSVSREKKESFPLTVTSAQKNPTAFYLCASSSSQGHNQPQHFGDGTRLSIL.

The chain uses TRBV5-1 and TRBJ1-2; a weak D match, TRBD1 (5 bases). The germline V gene encodes CDR1 SGHRS and CDR2 YFSETQ. Trimming took 0 bases from V and 4 from J, leaving 13 bases between them. The CDR3 loop spans 15 amino acids. CDR3 in DNA: TGCGCCAGCAGCTTGGGGGCAGGGCTTCGCTATGGCTACACCTTC. It codes for CASSLGAGLRYGYTF.

This clone showed up just a few times. V and J are TRBV7-2 and TRBJ2-1; D unresolved. The CDR3 has 15 amino acids. The V end was cut by 6 bases, the J end by 3 bases, with 15 bases between. CDR1 and CDR2 (germline): SGHTA, FQGNSA. For the CDR3, the DNA is TGTGCCAGCAGAAGGACGAATTGGGGCTACAATGAGCAGTTCTTC. Translated: CASRRTNWGYNEQFF.

The genes are TRBV19 and TRBJ2-2, with 11 nucleotides matching TRBD2. Trimming took 4 bases from V and 3 from J; bases not matched to a gene: 4. Germline V gene lookup returns CDR1 LNHDA and CDR2 SQIVND (reference sequence). The CDR3 totals 16 residues. The CDR3 DNA sequence: TGTGCCAGTAGTAAAGGGACTAGCGGTCACACCGGGGAGCTGTTTTTT. As protein: CASSKGTSGHTGELFF.

This clone was picked up one time. DNA for the CDR3: TGTGCCAGTCGGGACAGGAGGAACACTGAAGCTTTCTTT. This codes for CASRDRRNTEAFF. V is TRBV28 and J is TRBJ1-1; 8 bases line up with TRBD1. The CDR3 has 13 residues. Germline loops: CDR1 MDHEN, CDR2 SYDVKM. V lost 9 bases and J lost 1; bases outside the gene matches: 4. The full variable domain, in which reference TRBV28 and TRBJ1-1 provide the parts outside the CDR3, is DVKVTQSSRYLVKRTGEKVFLECVQDMDHENMFWYRQDPGLGLRLIYFSYDVKMKEKGDIPEGYSVSREKKERFSLILESASTNQTSMYLCASRDRRNTEAFFGQGTRLTVV.